This T cell receptor beta chain was identified in a study of T cell responses to AZD1222 COVID-19 vaccine. Notes on the study in general: Spike-specific TCR depth and breadth grew after two AZD1222 doses. With dominance at 160-218 and 743-854, vaccine-associated CD4 TCRs spanned spike. Clonal diversity was possibly underestimated, and white British individuals and females predominated among donors. A reported finding is that nearly half of spike-specific TCRs target unmutated variant regions.

The CDR3 spans 14 residues. The V gene end was trimmed by 9 bases and the J gene end by 0 bases; junction bases not matched to a gene: 5. CDR1 is SGHRS, CDR2 YFSETQ, per germline. The protocol was immunoSEQ multiplex PCR, while the TCRdb copy is restricted to in-frame clones and leaves out a portion. The top ten hold 2% to 3% of the sample, which has approximately 110,000 clones, around 87% seen once. A remark on this clone: The antigen remains undetermined.

This material consisted of peripheral blood, taken on day 0 of AZD1222 vaccination. The TCR comes from an adult in good health. The rearrangement links TRBV5-1 to TRBJ2-2, with TRBD2 matching 7 bases. CDR3 protein: CATSGTTNTGELFF. The CDR3 region has the DNA TGCGCCACCTCCGGGACTACGAACACCGGGGAGCTGTTTTTT. Together with reference TRBV5-1 and TRBJ2-2, the CDR3 gives the full variable domain: KAGVTQTPRYLIKTRGQQVTLSCSPISGHRSVSWYQQTPGQGLQFLFEYFSETQRNKGNFPGRFSGRQFSNSRSEMNVSTLELGDSALYLCATSGTTNTGELFFGEGSRLTVL.